The 23 T cell receptor beta chains listed next were all sequenced from one sample in a study of shared clonotypes between healthy human individuals. Method: immunoSEQ multiplex PCR; TCRdb's copy keeps in-frame clones and lacks some. Altogether approximately 1,000,000 clones are present, approximately 80% being singletons, with the ten largest covering roughly 0.83%. Material for sequencing was memory CD4+ T cells from PBMCs. The subset is: CD45RA-negative fraction. The receptor source for this set is a man between 18 and 35 years old in good health. Some clones in this sample may be carry-over from other donors' samples.

V gene TRBV27 combines with J gene TRBJ1-1; a possible D gene is TRBD1 (5 bases). V gave up 5 bases and J gave up 4 bases, with 14 bases separating them. Germline lookup yields CDR1 MNHEY and CDR2 SMNVEV (reference sequence). CDR3 length: 14 residues. For the CDR3, the DNA is TGTGCCAGCAGTCCCATACAGGATTCCACTGAAGCTTTCTTT. This translates into CASSPIQDSTEAFF.

J is TRBJ2-3 and V is TRBV6-4; D might be TRBD1 or TRBD2, each matching 5 bases. The V end lost 4 bases, the J end lost 0 bases, and 14 bases lay between the germline ends. CDR1 and CDR2 (germline): MRHNA, SNTAGT. The CDR3 spans 16 residues. CDR3 residues: CASSARGSPSTDTQYF. The CDR3 nucleotides read TGTGCCAGCAGTGCCCGGGGCTCCCCTAGCACAGATACGCAGTATTTT.

The V and J genes are TRBV7-9 and TRBJ1-6, with no clear D. Deletions cut 10 bases from V and 1 base from J, with 20 bases between. The CDR3 has 17 residues. Germline loops: CDR1 SEHNR, CDR2 FQNEAQ (reference sequence). This CDR3 is CATGVSLRWSYNSPLHF. DNA for the CDR3: TGTGCCACCGGAGTTAGTCTTCGATGGTCCTATAATTCACCCCTCCACTTT.

This clone was picked up many times. The V gene is TRBV11-2, the J gene TRBJ2-5; D might be TRBD2 (6 bases). V was shortened by 4 bases and J by 2 bases, with 14 bases between the two germline ends. Germline loops: CDR1 SGHAT, CDR2 FQNNGV. CDR3 length equals 15 residues. CDR3 sequence (DNA): TGTGCCAGCAGCTCCCTGCGAGGGAGGCAAGAGACCCAGTACTTC. Residues: CASSSLRGRQETQYF. Together with reference TRBV11-2 and TRBJ2-5, the CDR3 gives the full variable domain: EAGVAQSPRYKIIEKRQSVAFWCNPISGHATLYWYQQILGQGPKLLIQFQNNGVVDDSQLPKDRFSAERLKGVDSTLKIQPAKLEDSAVYLCASSSLRGRQETQYFGPGTRLLVL.

A single count supports this clone. The rearrangement uses TRBV5-6 and TRBJ2-7; D gene uncertain. Germline CDR1 reads SGHDT; CDR2 reads YYEEEE. This CDR3 is 15 amino acids long. V was trimmed by 2 bases and J by 7 bases, leaving 19 bases between them. CDR3 residues: CASSLEQAQPGEQYF. CDR3 nucleotide sequence: TGTGCCAGCAGCTTAGAGCAGGCGCAACCCGGGGAGCAGTACTTC.

The chain employs TRBV19 and TRBJ2-2, with 7 bases matching TRBD1. The germline V gene has CDR1 LNHDA and CDR2 SQIVND (reference sequence). The CDR3 has 14 residues. V gave up 5 bases and J gave up 8 bases; unmatched junction bases: 8. CDR3 protein: CASSSDRWMGELFF. The CDR3 nucleotides are TGTGCCAGTAGTTCGGACAGGTGGATGGGGGAGCTGTTTTTT. The full variable domain, rest sourced from reference TRBV19 and TRBJ2-2, is DGGITQSPKYLFRKEGQNVTLSCEQNLNHDAMYWYRQDPGQGLRLIYYSQIVNDFQKGDIAEGYSVSREKKESFPLTVTSAQKNPTAFYLCASSSDRWMGELFFGEGSRLTVL.

The chain uses TRBV9 and TRBJ2-6; tentatively, D is TRBD1 (5 bases). CDR3 length: 14 amino acids. Trimming shortened V by 3 bases and J by 5 bases, and 9 bases separated the two germline ends. The germline V gene encodes CDR1 SGDLS and CDR2 YYNGEE. The CDR3 spells CASSDTGRANVLTF. CDR3 sequence (DNA): TGTGCCAGCAGCGATACAGGACGGGCCAACGTCCTGACTTTC.

V usage is TRBV5-1 and J usage is TRBJ2-7, with 9 bases lining up with TRBD2. The CDR3 runs 15 residues. V was clipped by 0 bases and J by 8 bases; unmatched bases: 9. CDR1 and CDR2 from the germline V gene are SGHRS and YFSETQ. The CDR3 DNA is TGCGCCAGCAGCTTGGGCGTTGCTAGCGGGACCAAGCAGTACTTC. Amino acids: CASSLGVASGTKQYF.

The V gene is TRBV30, the J gene TRBJ1-1, with D possibly being TRBD1 (6 bases). Trimming cost V 1 base and J 8 bases, with 17 bases left between them. CDR1 and CDR2 from the germline V gene are GTSNPN and SVGIG (reference sequence). The CDR3 sequence is 14 residues long. The CDR3 here is CAWSGGMTGVEAFF. The CDR3 nucleotides read TGTGCCTGGAGTGGGGGGATGACAGGTGTGGAAGCTTTCTTT.

The rearrangement uses TRBV27 and TRBJ1-1, with a tentative D call TRBD1 (5 bases). Germline assignment: CDR1 MNHEY and CDR2 SMNVEV (reference sequence). Deletions cut 6 bases from V and 5 bases from J, with 16 bases between. The CDR3 is made up of 14 amino acids. The CDR3 nucleotides read TGTGCCAGCAGGGACATCCTAATCGGGACTGAAGCTTTCTTT. This codes for CASRDILIGTEAFF.

The rearrangement joins TRBV7-3 to TRBJ2-2; tentatively, D is TRBD1 (5 bases). The germline V and J ends were trimmed by 2 bases and 7 bases, with 17 bases remaining between them. The length of the CDR3 is 16 residues. The germline V gene has CDR1 SGHTA and CDR2 FQGTGA. The CDR3 nucleotides are TGTGCCAGCAGCTTAGGTGGCAGGGCGGAGTACGGGGAGCTGTTTTTT. It translates to CASSLGGRAEYGELFF.

The chain carries TRBV28 and TRBJ2-2; 8 bases line up with TRBD1. Losses at the gene ends were 7 bases for V and 4 bases for J; bases not matched to a gene: 5. From germline, CDR1 is MDHEN and CDR2 SYDVKM. There are 14 residues in the CDR3. This chain's CDR3 is CASTSTGVTGELFF. CDR3 coding DNA: TGTGCCAGCACTTCGACAGGGGTCACCGGGGAGCTGTTTTTT. Looking up the rest from reference TRBV28 and TRBJ2-2 gives the full variable domain: DVKVTQSSRYLVKRTGEKVFLECVQDMDHENMFWYRQDPGLGLRLIYFSYDVKMKEKGDIPEGYSVSREKKERFSLILESASTNQTSMYLCASTSTGVTGELFFGEGSRLTVL.

This clone has a single count. This chain links TRBV5-6 with TRBJ2-7, with TRBD1 matching over 9 bases. The CDR3 totals 15 residues. Germline trimming cut 1 base from V and 5 bases from J; bases unmatched to any gene: 7. Germline CDR1 and CDR2: SGHDT and YYEEEE. Here the CDR3 reads CASSLLGTGLHEQYF. CDR3 nucleotides: TGTGCCAGCAGCTTGTTAGGGACAGGGCTCCACGAGCAGTACTTC.

Only a few counts were recorded for this clone. This chain uses TRBV5-1 with TRBJ2-7, with 10 bases that match TRBD1. V lost 2 bases, J lost 5 bases, and 4 bases stayed unmatched. From germline, CDR1 is SGHRS and CDR2 YFSETQ. This CDR3 region has 14 residues. The CDR3 spells CASSFRDRGHEQYF. Here the CDR3 DNA reads TGCGCCAGCAGCTTCCGGGACAGGGGACACGAGCAGTACTTC.

J is TRBJ1-5 and V is TRBV5-5; 9 bases are a match to TRBD1. The V and J ends lost 1 base and 2 bases, in that order; junction bases with no gene match: 7. CDR3 length equals 17 residues. Germline CDR1 SGHKS, CDR2 YYEKEE (reference sequence). CDR3 bases: TGTGCCAGCAGCTTGTCCCGGGACAGGGAGGGCAATCAGCCCCAGCATTTT. Amino acid sequence: CASSLSRDREGNQPQHF.

The rearrangement uses TRBV19 and TRBJ1-3; tentative D call: TRBD1 (5 bases). The CDR3 is 14 amino acids. V gave up 11 bases and J gave up 0 bases, with 14 bases separating them. The germline gives CDR1 LNHDA, CDR2 SQIVND (reference sequence). This chain's CDR3 is CAVRQSGSGNTIYF. The CDR3 DNA follows: TGTGCCGTCAGACAGTCTGGCTCTGGAAACACCATATATTTT.

The gene calls are TRBV14 and TRBJ2-3, with D perhaps matching TRBD2 (5 bases). The CDR3 contains 19 residues. CDR1 is SGHDN and CDR2 is FVKESK in the germline V gene. V was cut by 0 bases and J by 2 bases, with 21 bases left in between. The CDR3 DNA reads as TGTGCCAGCAGCCAAGAGGTTTGGACGGTAGGAGCGGACACAGATACGCAGTATTTT. Translated: CASSQEVWTVGADTDTQYF.

The rearrangement joins TRBV4-3 to TRBJ2-7, with D possibly being TRBD2 (5 bases). The germline V and J ends were trimmed by 0 bases and 4 bases, with 7 bases remaining between them. Looked up from germline, CDR1 is LGHNA and CDR2 is YSLEER. CDR3 length: 13 residues. CDR3 amino acids: CASSQDTRYEQYF. Written as DNA, the CDR3 is TGCGCCAGCAGCCAAGATACTAGGTACGAGCAGTACTTC.

This clone appeared a few times. This chain connects TRBV4-2 to TRBJ2-2; no clear D. The V and J ends lost 1 base and 7 bases respectively, with 10 bases between them. This CDR3 comprises 14 residues. Per germline, CDR1 LGHNA and CDR2 YNFKEQ. The CDR3 coding sequence is TGTGCCAGCAGCCAAGGTCCCGGGCACGGGGAGCTGTTTTTT. This codes for CASSQGPGHGELFF.

On this clone: A much larger clone differs from this one at a single base, so this may be a read error. This rearrangement joins TRBV28 to TRBJ2-7, with D unresolved. Germline lookup yields CDR1 MDHEN and CDR2 SYDVKM. The CDR3 is 11 residues long. Trimming removed 2 bases at V and 5 bases at J, with 4 bases between. The CDR3 loop reads CASSLVHEQYF. For the CDR3, the DNA is TGTGCCAGCAGTTTAGTCCACGAGCAGTACTTC.

This clone was counted a few times. J is TRBJ2-1 and V is TRBV15; 15 nucleotides align to TRBD2. The CDR3 sequence is 18 residues long. Germline CDR1 LNHNV, CDR2 YYDKDF (reference sequence). With 4 bases clipped from V and 0 bases from J, the junction kept 4 bases outside the gene matches. The CDR3 region has the DNA TGTGCCACCAGCAAGGGACTAGCGGGAGGAGGCTCCTACAATGAGCAGTTCTTC. Translating gives CATSKGLAGGGSYNEQFF.

The chain has TRBV5-4 and TRBJ1-2; D not certain. The V and J ends lost 0 bases and 9 bases respectively, with 21 bases between them. The V gene's germline CDR1 is SGHNT and CDR2 YYREEE (reference sequence). The CDR3 runs to 16 residues. The CDR3 loop reads CASSLAERQAAGSYTF. The CDR3 DNA reads TGTGCCAGCAGCTTGGCCGAGAGGCAGGCGGCTGGGAGCTACACCTTC.

The chain carries TRBV10-1 and TRBJ2-1; D is perhaps TRBD1 (6 bases). CDR3 length equals 15 residues. CDR1 WNHNN and CDR2 SYGVQD come from the germline V gene (reference sequence). The V and J ends lost 6 bases and 1 base respectively, with 13 bases between them. This chain's CDR3 is CASSQGRGSYNEQFF. DNA of the CDR3: TGCGCCAGCAGCCAGGGGAGAGGGTCCTACAATGAGCAGTTCTTC.